This T cell receptor (beta chain) was captured in a study of shared clonotypes between healthy human individuals. The wider study: Two women and a few men aged 18 to 49 served as donors. General study results and limits: Clonotype sharing across several donors was observed for approximately 5% of naive CD4 clonotypes.

Here immunoSEQ multiplex PCR was the method, and the copy in TCRdb shows in-frame clones only, minus some. The sample yields roughly 2,000,000 clones, over 85% seen once. A word on this clone: The antigen remains undetermined.

Naive CD8 populations comprised CD45RO-negative cells positively selected for CCR7, excluding terminally differentiated effector memory CD45RA+ cells. Germline CDR1 and CDR2: SQVTM and ANQGSEA. V lost 6 bases to trimming and J lost 0 bases, with 20 bases between them. The CDR3 is 16 amino acids. The chain has TRBV29-1 and TRBJ1-1, with TRBD1 as a possible D gene (6 bases). This TCR came from a man younger than 35 in good health. Some clones in this sample may be carry-over from other donors' samples. The sequencing input was naive CD8+ T cells from PBMCs. In nucleotides, the CDR3 is TGCAGCGTAGAAACAGGGTTAAGTCGCATGAACACTGAAGCTTTCTTT. This codes for CSVETGLSRMNTEAFF.